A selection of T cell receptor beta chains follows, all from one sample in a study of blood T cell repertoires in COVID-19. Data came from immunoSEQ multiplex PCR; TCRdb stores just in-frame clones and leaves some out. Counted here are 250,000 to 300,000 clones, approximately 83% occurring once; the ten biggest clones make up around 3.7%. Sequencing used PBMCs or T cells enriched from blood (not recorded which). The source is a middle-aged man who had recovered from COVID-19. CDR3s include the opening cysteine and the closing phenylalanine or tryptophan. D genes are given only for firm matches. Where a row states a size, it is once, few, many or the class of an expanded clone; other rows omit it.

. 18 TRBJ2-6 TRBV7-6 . TGTGCCAGCAGCTTAGAAGGGGTGGGAGGCTCTGGGGCCAACGTCCTGACTTTC CASSLEGVGGSGANVLTF
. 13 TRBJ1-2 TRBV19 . TGTGCCAGTAGTCCCCGGGGGGACTATGGCTACACCTTC CASSPRGDYGYTF
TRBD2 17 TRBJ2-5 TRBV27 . TGTGCCAGCAGTGTACTTCGGACTAGCGGGGGCCAAGAGACCCAGTACTTC CASSVLRTSGGQETQYF
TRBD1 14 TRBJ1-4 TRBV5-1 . TGCGCCAGCAGCCCCGGGACAGGGAGTGAAAAACTGTTTTTT CASSPGTGSEKLFF
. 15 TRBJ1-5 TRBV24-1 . TGTGCCACCAGTGACTCGCGGGGGTGGTATCAGCCCCAGCATTTT CATSDSRGWYQPQHF
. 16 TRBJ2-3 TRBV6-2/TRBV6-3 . TGTGCCAGCAGTTACTCGAACGGACAGCGGAAAGATACGCAGTATTTT CASSYSNGQRKDTQYF
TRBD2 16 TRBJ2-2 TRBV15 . TGTGCCACCAGCTTTAAGCGGGAGGGAGACACCGGGGAGCTGTTTTTT CATSFKREGDTGELFF
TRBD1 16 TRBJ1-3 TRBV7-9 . TGTGCCAGCAGCCAATGGACAGGGAGTACCGGAAACACCATATATTTT CASSQWTGSTGNTIYF
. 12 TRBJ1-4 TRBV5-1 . TGCGCCAGCAGCTTGGGGCATGAAAAACTGTTTTTT CASSLGHEKLFF
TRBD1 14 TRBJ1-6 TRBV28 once TGTGCCAGCAGTATACCGGGACAGAATTCACCCCTCCACTTT CASSIPGQNSPLHF